This is a list of T cell receptor beta chains from one sample in a study of CD8 T cells in ankylosing spondylitis. TCRdb itself ran the 5' RACE reads through MiXCR, one entry per CDR3 protein. The sample contains roughly 130,000 distinct CDR3 sequences, 7% to 10% of which appear only once. Material for sequencing was synovial fluid, either unsorted or a sorted T cell fraction (not recorded which). The receptor source for this set is a male donor with ankylosing spondylitis. Each CDR3 is given with its conserved first and last residue. The D gene is left open where the match is weak. Size is omitted from some rows. Given values are once, few, many or a class for expanded clones.

V gene	clone size	D gene	J gene	CDR3 protein	CDR3 DNA
TRBV19	many	NA	TRBJ2-1	CASSFTSSSYNEQFF	TGTGCCAGTAGTTTCACCTCAAGCTCCTACAATGAGCAGTTCTTC
TRBV21-1	NA	NA	TRBJ2-4	CAIPGGAKNIQYF	TGTGCCATTCCAGGGGGAGCCAAAAACATTCAGTACTTC
TRBV4-1	many	TRBD2	TRBJ2-7	CASSQEGAGGPYEQYF	TGCGCCAGCAGCCAAGAAGGCGCGGGAGGGCCCTACGAGCAGTACTTC
TRBV30	NA	NA	TRBJ1-6	CARMGGSYNSPLHF	TGTGCCCGCATGGGGGGCTCCTATAATTCACCCCTCCACTTT
TRBV5-1	NA	NA	TRBJ2-4	CASSFSVAKNIQYF	TGCGCCAGCAGCTTCTCAGTAGCCAAAAACATTCAGTACTTC
TRBV25-1	few	NA	TRBJ2-5	CASSERISTETQYF	TGTGCCAGCAGTGAAAGGATTAGCACGGAGACCCAGTACTTC
TRBV3-1	NA	NA	TRBJ1-2	CASSKQIRGGYTF	TGTGCCAGCTCCAAGCAGATCCGGGGCGGCTACACCTTC
TRBV10-3	few	TRBD1	TRBJ1-1	CAISKTGANTEAFF	TGTGCCATCAGCAAGACAGGGGCGAACACTGAAGCTTTCTTT
TRBV27	few	NA	TRBJ1-1	CASSLSKEGTEAFF	TGTGCCAGCAGTTTATCGAAGGAAGGCACTGAAGCTTTCTTT
TRBV20-1	few	NA	TRBJ2-7	CSAGGPTSYEQYF	TGCAGTGCTGGGGGTCCAACTAGCTACGAGCAGTACTTC
TRBV7-2	many	NA	TRBJ2-3	CASSVDMGTQYF	TGTGCCAGCAGCGTCGATATGGGTACGCAGTATTTT
TRBV6-1	NA	NA	TRBJ1-5	CASSEAISGRAYNQPQHF	TGTGCCAGCAGTGAAGCGATCAGCGGCAGAGCGTACAATCAGCCCCAGCATTTT
TRBV18	many	NA	TRBJ2-3	CASSPGGRADTQYF	TGTGCCAGCTCACCGGGGGGGCGAGCAGATACGCAGTATTTT
TRBV9	few	NA	TRBJ2-7	CASSVGSGRSYEQYF	TGTGCCAGCAGCGTAGGTTCGGGGAGGTCCTACGAGCAGTACTTC
TRBV5-5	NA	NA	TRBJ1-3	CASILGSPGNTIYF	TGTGCCAGCATCTTGGGGAGTCCTGGAAACACCATATATTTT